This TCR beta chain stems from a study of vaccination and CD4 T cells after COVID-19. Study in general: Six males and four females, two Hispanic, made up the convalescents. Overlapping spike peptides from SARS-CoV-2, HCoV-NL63, HCoV-OC43 and HCoV-229E served to stimulate the cells.

Turning to this clonotype: Its antigen is undetermined.

The assay that was used to sequence DNA from cultured CD4+ T cells was the Oncomine TCR Beta short-read assay. From CD4+ T cells that had been cultured, genomic DNA was extracted. TCRdb re-derived calls from the PCR reads in MiXCR, one entry per CDR3 protein. Of around 20,000 distinct CDR3 sequences listed, more than 30% were seen once; the top ten hold roughly 20%. Whole-study findings and limits: The rise in median SARS-CoV-2-reactive clonotypes, from roughly 22 to 38, was not significant.

Sample treatment: approximately nine-day PBMC culture with coronavirus spike peptide pools or control peptides (ViraFEST assay). V lost 2 bases, J lost 0 bases, and 10 bases stayed unmatched. CDR1 and CDR2 from the germline V gene are MNHEY and SVGAGI. This CDR3 has 18 residues. The sequences come from CD4+ T cells from blood, cultured in vitro, collected before SARS-CoV-2 vaccination. This TCR was recovered from a human donor who received a COVID-19 vaccine. The chain carries TRBV6-5 and TRBJ2-4; 7 bases align to TRBD1. The CDR3 coding sequence is TGTGCCAGCAGTTACAAGACAGGGCTTGGGGAAGCCAAAAACATTCAGTACTTC. Translation gives CASSYKTGLGEAKNIQYF.